What follows is one T cell receptor (beta chain) and its context. The V gene's germline CDR1 is SEHNR and CDR2 FQNEAQ (reference sequence). This CDR3 has 16 residues. The V gene end was trimmed by 4 bases and the J gene end by 4 bases; junction bases not matched to a gene: 8. Documented time point: blood 2 weeks post-SBRT. Treatment described: 15 Gy SBRT to primary tumor, nephrectomy 4 weeks later. The sample is drawn from a study of radiation and T cells in renal cell carcinoma. Only in-frame clones appear in the TCRdb table, and some are missing; sequencing was by immunoSEQ multiplex PCR. This repertoire shows about 49,000 clones, 80% found once; its top ten account for under 30%.

The receptor's source is a woman in her seventies with renal cell carcinoma. The rearrangement uses TRBV7-9 and TRBJ2-7; 12 bases are a match to TRBD2. Sequenced here: blood, sampled from a patient whose treatment included radiotherapy and nephrectomy. CDR3 nucleotides: TGTGCCAGCAGCTCCTCCACGACTAGCGGGAGTTACGAGCAGTACTTC. This sequence encodes CASSSSTTSGSYEQYF.